The entry below describes one T cell receptor beta chain. Antigen specificity is unknown. The beta constant-region primer was an equimolar mix of two oligonucleotides covering TRBC1 and TRBC2. Ligated cDNA was amplified by four rounds of PCR with nested alpha and beta constant-region primers and SP2. TCRdb reanalysed the UMI-ligation and nested PCR reads using MiXCR and keeps one entry per CDR3 protein. The sample comprises over 110,000 distinct CDR3 sequences, 15% to 25% of which are singletons, and 0.6% to 0.8% rests with the top ten. This record belongs to a study of naive and memory T cell subsets. Study-level points and caveats: Possibly reflecting memory cells re-expressing CD45RA, a few larger clonotypes occurred in naive repertoires, especially CD8.

The CDR3 runs 13 residues. After removal of 4 bases from V and 6 bases from J, the junction contained 1 base not matched to a gene. Germline CDR1 MDHEN, CDR2 SYDVKM. The sample comprised naive CD8+ T cells from blood. The rearrangement joins TRBV28 to TRBJ2-3, with TRBD2 matching over 10 bases. This clonotype was sampled from a human donor in good health. In DNA form, the CDR3 reads TGTGCCAGCAGTTCACTAGCGGGGGATACGCAGTATTTT. Its protein is CASSSLAGDTQYF.